The T cell receptor beta chain under discussion was sequenced for a study of blood T cell repertoires in COVID-19. Germline V gene data show CDR1 as SQVTM and CDR2 as ANQGSEA. Trimming took 7 bases from V and 0 from J, leaving 10 bases between them. CDR3 length: 13 residues. Profiled with immunoSEQ multiplex PCR; TCRdb holds only in-frame clones, not every one. The sample includes roughly 380,000 clones, 89% of them seen just once. The specimen was peripheral blood. The V gene is TRBV29-1, the J gene TRBJ1-3; D is unresolved. The sequence was obtained from a woman in her fifties or sixties with COVID-19, enrolled during active disease. The chain's CDR3 is CSGGGSSGNTIYF. Here the CDR3 DNA reads TGCAGCGGTGGAGGGAGCTCTGGAAACACCATATATTTT.